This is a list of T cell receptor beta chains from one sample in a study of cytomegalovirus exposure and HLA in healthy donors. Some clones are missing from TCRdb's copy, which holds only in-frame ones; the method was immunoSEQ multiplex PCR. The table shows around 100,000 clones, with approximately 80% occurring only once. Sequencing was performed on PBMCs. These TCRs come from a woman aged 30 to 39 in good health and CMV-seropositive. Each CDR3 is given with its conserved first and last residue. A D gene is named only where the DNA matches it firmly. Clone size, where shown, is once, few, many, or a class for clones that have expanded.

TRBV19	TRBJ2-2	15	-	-	CASSMLAVPSGELFF	TGTGCCAGTAGTATGCTGGCAGTCCCCTCCGGGGAGCTGTTTTTT
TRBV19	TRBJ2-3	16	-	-	CASSIGRGASTDTQYF	TGTGCCAGTAGTATAGGGCGGGGCGCTAGCACAGATACGCAGTATTTT
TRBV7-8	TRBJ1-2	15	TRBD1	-	CASSLGQGSNYGYTF	TGTGCCAGCAGCTTGGGACAGGGTTCTAACTATGGCTACACCTTC
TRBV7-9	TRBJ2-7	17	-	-	CSSSPAPWGDHSYEQYF	TGTTCCAGCAGCCCAGCACCGTGGGGGGACCACTCCTACGAGCAGTACTTC
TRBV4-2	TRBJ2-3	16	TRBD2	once	CASSQGLAGGPDTQYF	TGTGCCAGCAGCCAAGGACTAGCGGGGGGGCCAGATACGCAGTATTTT
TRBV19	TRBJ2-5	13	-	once	CASSIDSQETQYF	TGTGCCAGTAGTATTGACTCCCAGGAGACCCAGTACTTC
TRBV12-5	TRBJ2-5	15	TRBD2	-	CASGLSTSGRETQYF	TGTGCTAGTGGTTTGAGCACTAGCGGGAGGGAGACCCAGTACTTC
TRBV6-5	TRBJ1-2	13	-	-	CASSLYGGDGYTF	TGTGCCAGCAGTCTATACGGGGGAGATGGCTACACCTTC
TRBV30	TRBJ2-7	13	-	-	CAWRRKNTYEQYF	TGTGCCTGGAGGAGGAAGAATACCTACGAGCAGTACTTC
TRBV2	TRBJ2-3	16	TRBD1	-	CASSGDRGVLWDTQYF	TGTGCCAGCAGTGGGGACAGGGGGGTTTTATGGGATACGCAGTATTTT
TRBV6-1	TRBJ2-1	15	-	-	CASNFQAGSYNEQFF	TGTGCCAGCAATTTCCAGGCGGGGTCCTACAATGAGCAGTTCTTC
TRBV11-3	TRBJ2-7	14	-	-	CASSEGAALYEQYF	TGTGCCAGCAGCGAAGGGGCAGCCCTCTACGAGCAGTACTTC
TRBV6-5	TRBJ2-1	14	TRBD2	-	CASRGAGGLDEQFF	TGTGCCAGCAGAGGAGCGGGGGGGCTAGATGAGCAGTTCTTC
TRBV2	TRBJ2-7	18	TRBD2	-	CASTQQPGLAGVEYEQYF	TGTGCCAGCACCCAACAGCCGGGACTAGCGGGAGTGGAATACGAGCAGTACTTC
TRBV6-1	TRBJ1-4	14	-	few	CASRRAATNEKLFF	TGTGCCAGCAGGAGGGCTGCAACTAATGAAAAACTGTTTTTT
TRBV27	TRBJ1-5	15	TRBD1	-	CASSEGQSSNQPQHF	TGTGCCAGCAGTGAGGGACAGTCTAGCAATCAGCCCCAGCATTTT
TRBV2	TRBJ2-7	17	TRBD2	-	CASTMPPSGRASYEQYF	TGTGCCAGCACTATGCCTCCTAGCGGGAGGGCCTCCTACGAGCAGTACTTC
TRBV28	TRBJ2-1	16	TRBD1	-	CASSLGGTGGVNEQFF	TGTGCCAGCAGTTTGGGTGGGACAGGGGGGGTAAATGAGCAGTTCTTC
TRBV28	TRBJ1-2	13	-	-	CASRKGGLYGYTF	TGTGCCAGCAGAAAGGGAGGGCTATATGGCTACACCTTC
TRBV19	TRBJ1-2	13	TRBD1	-	CASSRDRNYGYTF	TGTGCCAGTAGTCGGGACAGAAACTATGGCTACACCTTC
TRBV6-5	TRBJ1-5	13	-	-	CASSYSSNQPQHF	TGTGCCAGCAGTTACTCTAGTAATCAGCCCCAGCATTTT
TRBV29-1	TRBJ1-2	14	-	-	CSVDGTRRGYGYTF	TGCAGCGTTGATGGGACGAGGAGGGGCTATGGCTACACCTTC
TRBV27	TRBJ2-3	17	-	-	CASSHLTPLRLVDTQYF	TGTGCCAGCAGTCACCTCACTCCCCTTAGACTCGTAGATACGCAGTATTTT
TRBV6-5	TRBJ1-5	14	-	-	CASSYGGGGQPQHF	TGTGCCAGCAGTTACGGCGGGGGTGGGCAGCCCCAGCATTTT
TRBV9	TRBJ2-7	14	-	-	CASSSGGTMGEQYF	TGTGCCAGCAGCTCAGGAGGGACGATGGGCGAGCAGTACTTC
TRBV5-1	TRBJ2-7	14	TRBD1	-	CASSPGTGGYEQYF	TGCGCCAGCAGCCCCGGGACAGGGGGCTACGAGCAGTACTTC
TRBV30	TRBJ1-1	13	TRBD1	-	CAWDRGGDTEAFF	TGTGCCTGGGACAGGGGAGGGGACACTGAAGCTTTCTTT
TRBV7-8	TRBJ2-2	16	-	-	CASSLETGTNTGELFF	TGTGCCAGCAGCTTAGAAACAGGGACGAACACCGGGGAGCTGTTTTTT
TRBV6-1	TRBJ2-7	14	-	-	CASRITESSYEQYF	TGTGCCAGCAGGATAACAGAATCCTCCTACGAGCAGTACTTC
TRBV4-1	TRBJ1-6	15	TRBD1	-	CASSQPGQGGSPLHF	TGCGCCAGCAGCCAACCGGGACAGGGAGGTTCACCCCTCCACTTT
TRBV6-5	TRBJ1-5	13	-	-	CASSYTRDQPQHF	TGTGCCAGCAGTTACACCAGGGATCAGCCCCAGCATTTT
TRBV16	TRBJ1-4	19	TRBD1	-	CASSQLRTGHFPTNEKLFF	TGTGCCAGCAGCCAACTCCGGACAGGGCATTTTCCAACTAATGAAAAACTGTTTTTT
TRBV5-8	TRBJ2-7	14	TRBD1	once	CASSLGDSSYEQYF	TGTGCCAGCAGCTTGGGGGACAGCTCCTACGAGCAGTACTTC
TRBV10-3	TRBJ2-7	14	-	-	CAISGAGTGYEQYF	TGTGCCATCAGTGGAGCCGGGACTGGATACGAGCAGTACTTC
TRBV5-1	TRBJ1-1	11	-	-	CASREGGEAFF	TGCGCCAGCAGGGAGGGCGGTGAAGCTTTCTTT
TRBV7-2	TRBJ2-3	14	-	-	CASSPFSSTDTQYF	TGTGCCAGCAGCCCTTTTTCTAGCACAGATACGCAGTATTTT
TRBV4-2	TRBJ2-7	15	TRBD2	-	CASSQSGTTNYEQYF	TGTGCCAGCAGCCAATCCGGGACTACCAACTACGAGCAGTACTTC
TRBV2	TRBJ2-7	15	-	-	CASSEGGAGSYEQYF	TGTGCCAGCAGTGAAGGGGGAGCCGGCAGCTACGAGCAGTACTTC
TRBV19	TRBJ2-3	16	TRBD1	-	CASSKITGGWTDTQYF	TGTGCCAGTAGTAAAATTACAGGGGGTTGGACAGATACGCAGTATTTT